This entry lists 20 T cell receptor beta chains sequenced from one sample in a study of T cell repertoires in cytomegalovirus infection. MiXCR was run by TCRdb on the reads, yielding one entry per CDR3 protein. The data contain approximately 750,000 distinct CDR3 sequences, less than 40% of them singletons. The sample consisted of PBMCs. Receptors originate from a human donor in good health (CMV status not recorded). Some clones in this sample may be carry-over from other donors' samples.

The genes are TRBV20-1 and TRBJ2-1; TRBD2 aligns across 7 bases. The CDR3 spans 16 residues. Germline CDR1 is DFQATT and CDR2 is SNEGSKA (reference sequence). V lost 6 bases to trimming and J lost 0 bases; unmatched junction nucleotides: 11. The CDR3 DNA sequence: TGCAGTGCCGGGTGGGGGGGTCCGAGCTCCTACAATGAGCAGTTCTTC. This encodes CSAGWGGPSSYNEQFF.

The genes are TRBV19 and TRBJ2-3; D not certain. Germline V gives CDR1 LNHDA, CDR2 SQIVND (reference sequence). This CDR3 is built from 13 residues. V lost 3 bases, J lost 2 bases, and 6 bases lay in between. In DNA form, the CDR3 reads TGTGCCAGTAGTATGGGGATCACAGATACGCAGTATTTT. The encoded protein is CASSMGITDTQYF.

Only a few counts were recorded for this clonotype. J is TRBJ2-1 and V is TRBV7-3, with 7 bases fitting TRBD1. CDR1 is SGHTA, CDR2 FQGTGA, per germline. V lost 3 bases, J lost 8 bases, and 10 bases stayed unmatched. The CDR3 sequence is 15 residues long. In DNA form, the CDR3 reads TGTGCCAGCAGCTTGGGACAGAACCCTGTCGATGAGCAGTTCTTC. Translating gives CASSLGQNPVDEQFF.

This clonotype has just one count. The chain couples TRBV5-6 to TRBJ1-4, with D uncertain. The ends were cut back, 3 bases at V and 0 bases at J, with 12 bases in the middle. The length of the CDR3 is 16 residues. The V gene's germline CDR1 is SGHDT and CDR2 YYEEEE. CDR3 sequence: CASSSRPVATNEKLFF. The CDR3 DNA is TGTGCCAGCAGCTCCCGCCCCGTGGCAACTAATGAAAAACTGTTTTTT.

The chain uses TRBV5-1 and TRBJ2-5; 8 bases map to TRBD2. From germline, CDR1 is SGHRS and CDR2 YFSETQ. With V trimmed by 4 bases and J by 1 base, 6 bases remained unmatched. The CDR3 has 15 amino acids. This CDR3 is CASSTFGGAQETQYF. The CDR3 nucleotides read TGCGCCAGCAGCACTTTCGGGGGGGCCCAAGAGACCCAGTACTTC. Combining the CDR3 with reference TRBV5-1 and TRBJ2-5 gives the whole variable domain KAGVTQTPRYLIKTRGQQVTLSCSPISGHRSVSWYQQTPGQGLQFLFEYFSETQRNKGNFPGRFSGRQFSNSRSEMNVSTLELGDSALYLCASSTFGGAQETQYFGPGTRLLVL.

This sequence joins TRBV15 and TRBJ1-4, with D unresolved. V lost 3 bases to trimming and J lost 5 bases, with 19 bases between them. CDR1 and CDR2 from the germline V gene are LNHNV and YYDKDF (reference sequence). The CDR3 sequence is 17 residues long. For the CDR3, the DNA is TGTGCCACCAGCAGTGAGAAAGACCCAAAATCGAATGAAAAACTGTTTTTT. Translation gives CATSSEKDPKSNEKLFF.

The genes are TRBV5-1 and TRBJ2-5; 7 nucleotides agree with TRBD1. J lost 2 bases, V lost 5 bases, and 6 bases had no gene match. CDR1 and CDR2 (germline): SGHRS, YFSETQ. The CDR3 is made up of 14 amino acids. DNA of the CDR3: TGCGCCAGCAGACCCGGACAGGCGCAAGAGACCCAGTACTTC. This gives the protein CASRPGQAQETQYF.

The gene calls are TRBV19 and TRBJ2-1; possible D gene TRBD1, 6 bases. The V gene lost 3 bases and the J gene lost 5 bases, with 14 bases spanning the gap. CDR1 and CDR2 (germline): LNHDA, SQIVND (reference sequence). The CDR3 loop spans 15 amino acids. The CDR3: CASSIHQGRNNEQFF. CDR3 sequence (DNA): TGTGCCAGTAGTATTCATCAGGGGAGAAACAATGAGCAGTTCTTC.

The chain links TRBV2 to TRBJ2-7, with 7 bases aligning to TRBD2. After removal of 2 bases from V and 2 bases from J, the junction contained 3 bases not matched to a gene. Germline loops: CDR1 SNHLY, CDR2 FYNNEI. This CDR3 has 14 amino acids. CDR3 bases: TGTGCCAGCAGTGAAACGGGACTAACCTACGAGCAGTACTTC. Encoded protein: CASSETGLTYEQYF.

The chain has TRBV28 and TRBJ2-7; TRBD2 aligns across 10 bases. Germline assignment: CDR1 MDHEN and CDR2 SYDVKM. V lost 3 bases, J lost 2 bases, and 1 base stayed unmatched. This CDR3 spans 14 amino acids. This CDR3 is CASSFLAGAYEQYF. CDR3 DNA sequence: TGTGCCAGCAGTTTCCTAGCGGGGGCCTACGAGCAGTACTTC.

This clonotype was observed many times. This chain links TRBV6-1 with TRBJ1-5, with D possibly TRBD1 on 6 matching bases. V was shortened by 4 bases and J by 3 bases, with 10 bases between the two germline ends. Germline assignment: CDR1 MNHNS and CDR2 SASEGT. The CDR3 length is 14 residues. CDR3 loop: CASSARGDNQPQHF. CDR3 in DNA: TGTGCCAGCAGTGCAAGGGGGGACAATCAGCCCCAGCATTTT.

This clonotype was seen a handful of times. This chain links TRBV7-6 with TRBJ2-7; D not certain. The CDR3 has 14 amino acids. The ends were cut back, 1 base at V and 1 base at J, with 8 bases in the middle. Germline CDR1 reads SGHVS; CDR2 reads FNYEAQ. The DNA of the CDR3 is TGTGCCAGCAGCTTAGTGGAAGGTTCCTACGAGCAGTACTTC. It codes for CASSLVEGSYEQYF.

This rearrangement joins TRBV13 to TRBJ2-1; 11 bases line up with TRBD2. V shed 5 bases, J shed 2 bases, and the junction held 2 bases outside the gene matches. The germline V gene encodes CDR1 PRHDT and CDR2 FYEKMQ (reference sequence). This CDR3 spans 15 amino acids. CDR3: CASSRLAGTYNEQFF. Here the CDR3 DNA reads TGTGCCAGCAGCAGACTAGCGGGAACCTACAATGAGCAGTTCTTC.

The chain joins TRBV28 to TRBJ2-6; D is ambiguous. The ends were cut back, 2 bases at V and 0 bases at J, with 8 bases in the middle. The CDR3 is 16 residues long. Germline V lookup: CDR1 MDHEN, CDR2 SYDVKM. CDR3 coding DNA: TGTGCCAGCAGTTTAAGGTCCGGCTCTGGGGCCAACGTCCTGACTTTC. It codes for CASSLRSGSGANVLTF.

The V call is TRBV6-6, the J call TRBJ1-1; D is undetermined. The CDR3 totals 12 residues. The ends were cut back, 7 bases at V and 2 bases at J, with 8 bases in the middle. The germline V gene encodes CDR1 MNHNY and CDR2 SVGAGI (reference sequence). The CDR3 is CASKPLNTEAFF. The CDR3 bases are TGTGCCAGCAAACCACTTAACACTGAAGCTTTCTTT.

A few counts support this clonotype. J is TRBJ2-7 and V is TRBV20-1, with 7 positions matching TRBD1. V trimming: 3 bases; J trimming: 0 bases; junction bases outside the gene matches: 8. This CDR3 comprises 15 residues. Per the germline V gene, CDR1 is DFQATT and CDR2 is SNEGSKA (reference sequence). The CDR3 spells CSASPPTGFSYEQYF. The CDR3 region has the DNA TGCAGTGCTAGCCCACCGACAGGGTTCTCCTACGAGCAGTACTTC.

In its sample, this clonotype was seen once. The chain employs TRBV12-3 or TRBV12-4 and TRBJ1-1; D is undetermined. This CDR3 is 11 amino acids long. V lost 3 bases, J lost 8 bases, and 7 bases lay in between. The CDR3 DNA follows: TGTGCCAGCAGTTTTATGGGGGAAGCTTTCTTT. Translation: CASSFMGEAFF.

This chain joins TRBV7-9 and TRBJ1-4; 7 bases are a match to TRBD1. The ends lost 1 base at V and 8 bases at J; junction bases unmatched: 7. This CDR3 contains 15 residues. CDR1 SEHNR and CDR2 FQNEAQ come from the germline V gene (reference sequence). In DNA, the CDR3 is TGTGCCAGCAGCTTAGAACAGGGGCGGGGAGAAAAACTGTTTTTT. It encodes CASSLEQGRGEKLFF.

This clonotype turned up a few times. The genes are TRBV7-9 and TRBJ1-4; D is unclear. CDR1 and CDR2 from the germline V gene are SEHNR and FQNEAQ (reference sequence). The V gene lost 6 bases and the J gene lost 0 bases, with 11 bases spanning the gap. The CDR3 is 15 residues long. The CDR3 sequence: CASSLNEATNEKLFF. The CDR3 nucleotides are TGTGCCAGCAGTCTCAACGAGGCAACTAATGAAAAACTGTTTTTT. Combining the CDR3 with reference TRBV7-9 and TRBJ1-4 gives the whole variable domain DTGVSQNPRHKITKRGQNVTFRCDPISEHNRLYWYRQTLGQGPEFLTYFQNEAQLEKSRLLSDRFSAERPKGSFSTLEIQRTEQGDSAMYLCASSLNEATNEKLFFGSGTQLSVL.

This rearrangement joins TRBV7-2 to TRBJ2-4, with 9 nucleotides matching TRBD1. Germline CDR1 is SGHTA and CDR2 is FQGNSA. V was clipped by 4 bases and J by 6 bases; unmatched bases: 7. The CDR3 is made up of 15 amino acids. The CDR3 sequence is CASSSRDRAGNIQYF. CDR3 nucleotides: TGTGCCAGCAGCTCCCGGGACAGGGCTGGAAACATTCAGTACTTC.